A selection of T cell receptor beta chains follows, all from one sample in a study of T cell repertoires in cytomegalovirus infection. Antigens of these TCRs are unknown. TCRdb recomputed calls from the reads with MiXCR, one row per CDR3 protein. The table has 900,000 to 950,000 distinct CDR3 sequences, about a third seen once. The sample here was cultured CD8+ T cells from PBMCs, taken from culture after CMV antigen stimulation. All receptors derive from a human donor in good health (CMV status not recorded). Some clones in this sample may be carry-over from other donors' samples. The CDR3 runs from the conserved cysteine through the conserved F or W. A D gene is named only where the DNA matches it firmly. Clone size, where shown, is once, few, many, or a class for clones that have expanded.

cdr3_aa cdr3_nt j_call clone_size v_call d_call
CASSLYLTGVNTEAFF TGTGCCAGCAGCTTGTACCTGACAGGGGTGAACACTGAAGCTTTCTTT TRBJ1-1 few TRBV7-9 TRBD1
CASSSLAAITTYNEQFF TGTGCCAGCAGTTCCCTAGCGGCGATAACTACTTACAATGAGCAGTTCTTC TRBJ2-1 few TRBV27 TRBD2
CATSSPESSYNSPLHF TGTGCCACCAGCAGCCCAGAGAGCTCCTATAATTCACCCCTCCACTTT TRBJ1-6 few TRBV15 .
CASSWRGYDEQFF TGTGCCAGCAGTTGGCGGGGATATGATGAGCAGTTCTTC TRBJ2-1 few TRBV27 .
CATSGGRDYGYTF TGTGCCACCAGTGGTGGCAGGGACTATGGCTACACCTTC TRBJ1-2 . TRBV24-1 .
CASSPESGGGGEQFF TGCGCCAGCAGCCCAGAGAGCGGGGGGGGGGGTGAGCAGTTCTTC TRBJ2-1 . TRBV4-1 TRBD2
CSAWEGQSYNQPQHF TGCAGTGCTTGGGAGGGACAGTCCTACAATCAGCCCCAGCATTTT TRBJ1-5 . TRBV20-1 TRBD1
CASSSTSLNQPQHF TGTGCCAGCAGCTCGACAAGTCTCAATCAGCCCCAGCATTTT TRBJ1-5 . TRBV7-9 .
CASSRRLQGTGHNEQFF TGCGCCAGCAGCCGCCGCTTACAAGGGACAGGGCACAATGAGCAGTTCTTC TRBJ2-1 . TRBV4-3 TRBD1
CASSITLTSGLARETQYF TGTGCCAGTAGTATCACACTCACTAGCGGACTCGCCCGGGAGACCCAGTACTTC TRBJ2-5 . TRBV19 TRBD2
CASSFQGRTGELFF TGTGCCAGCAGTTTTCAGGGGAGGACCGGGGAGCTGTTTTTT TRBJ2-2 few TRBV27 .
CASSSTGTLYEQYF TGTGCCAGCAGCTCAACCGGGACCCTCTACGAGCAGTACTTC TRBJ2-7 . TRBV5-4 .
CASSDPLRRNIQYF TGTGCCAGCAGTGACCCCCTTAGGAGAAACATTCAGTACTTC TRBJ2-4 . TRBV25-1 .
CASGLPLDRGGQPQHF TGTGCTAGTGGTTTGCCCCTAGACAGGGGAGGGCAGCCCCAGCATTTT TRBJ1-5 . TRBV12-5 TRBD1
CASSSLRDKKPNYGYTF TGTGCCAGCAGCTCCCTACGGGACAAAAAACCTAACTATGGCTACACCTTC TRBJ1-2 many TRBV7-3 .
CSVEDREDIQYF TGCAGCGTCGAAGACAGGGAGGACATTCAGTACTTC TRBJ2-4 . TRBV29-1 .
CASSLGRSGRNGYTF TGTGCCAGCAGCTTAGGCCGGTCAGGGCGGAATGGCTACACCTTC TRBJ1-2 . TRBV13 .
CASSDDHRGSYGYTF TGTGCCAGCAGTGATGATCACCGGGGATCCTATGGCTACACCTTC TRBJ1-2 . TRBV6-1 .
CASSQTSGYTF TGTGCCAGTAGTCAAACGAGTGGCTACACCTTC TRBJ1-2 once TRBV19 .
CASSWGSGTGELFF TGTGCCAGCAGCTGGGGATCTGGCACCGGGGAGCTGTTTTTT TRBJ2-2 many TRBV7-6 .
CASSLWGTDYGYTF TGTGCCAGCAGCCTGTGGGGGACAGACTATGGCTACACCTTC TRBJ1-2 . TRBV7-3 TRBD1
CASSPGPITDTQYF TGCGCCAGCAGCCCGGGACCGATCACAGATACGCAGTATTTT TRBJ2-3 few TRBV4-1 .
CASSLELNYEQYF TGTGCCAGCAGCTTAGAACTGAATTACGAGCAGTACTTC TRBJ2-7 few TRBV7-6 .
CASSFLAGSEETQYF TGTGCTAGCAGCTTTCTAGCGGGGAGCGAAGAGACCCAGTACTTC TRBJ2-5 many TRBV7-7 TRBD2
CASFNPGAGVSPAYGYTF TGTGCCAGCTTCAACCCCGGGGCAGGGGTTTCACCCGCATATGGCTACACCTTC TRBJ1-2 . TRBV6-8 .
CASSQDSGADTDTQYF TGTGCCAGCAGCCAAGATAGCGGGGCAGACACAGATACGCAGTATTTT TRBJ2-3 . TRBV3-1 TRBD2
CASSLGDGYHLSLHF TGTGCCAGCAGTTTAGGGGACGGCTATCATCTATCCCTCCACTTT TRBJ1-6 . TRBV27 .
CSARLSASYEQYF TGCAGTGCCCGACTATCCGCCTCCTACGAGCAGTACTTC TRBJ2-7 . TRBV20-1 .
CASTGTGPNYGYTF TGTGCCAGCACCGGGACAGGGCCCAACTATGGCTACACCTTC TRBJ1-2 many TRBV6-5 TRBD1
CAISVRAPGRDRGGYEQYF TGTGCCATCAGTGTTCGAGCCCCCGGCCGAGATCGGGGCGGCTACGAGCAGTACTTC TRBJ2-7 few TRBV10-3 .
CATSNNQRGSYEQYF TGTGCCACCAGCAATAATCAGCGGGGCTCCTACGAGCAGTACTTC TRBJ2-7 . TRBV15 TRBD2
CASSLGQPAALYGYTF TGCGCCAGCAGCTTAGGACAGCCTGCCGCACTCTATGGCTACACCTTC TRBJ1-2 . TRBV5-1 .
CASSIGGPGAFF TGTGCCAGTAGTATCGGTGGCCCCGGGGCTTTCTTT TRBJ1-1 once TRBV19 .
CASVRLGLQETQYF TGTGCCAGCGTACGCTTGGGGCTACAAGAGACCCAGTACTTC TRBJ2-5 . TRBV7-8 .
CATPDRAAYNEQFF TGTGCCACCCCTGACAGGGCAGCCTACAATGAGCAGTTCTTC TRBJ2-1 . TRBV7-1 TRBD1
CASSPVFPGQGNQPQHF TGTGCCAGCAGTCCAGTCTTCCCGGGACAGGGTAATCAGCCCCAGCATTTT TRBJ1-5 . TRBV5-5 TRBD1
CASSLGLAGAFQETQYF TGCGCCAGCAGCCTCGGACTAGCGGGGGCGTTTCAAGAGACCCAGTACTTC TRBJ2-5 . TRBV5-1 TRBD2
CASRTSGGTYNEQFF TGTGCCAGTAGAACTAGCGGGGGAACCTACAATGAGCAGTTCTTC TRBJ2-1 . TRBV19 TRBD2
CASSLTSGVETQYF TGTGCCAGCAGCTTGACTAGCGGGGTTGAGACCCAGTACTTC TRBJ2-5 many TRBV7-6 TRBD2
CASSDSPDRGNTEAFF TGTGCCAGCAGTGACTCACCGGACAGGGGGAACACTGAAGCTTTCTTT TRBJ1-1 few TRBV6-4 TRBD1
CASSKPRTGTGATGELFF TGTGCCAGCAGCAAACCAAGAACCGGGACAGGGGCTACCGGGGAGCTGTTTTTT TRBJ2-2 many TRBV11-2 TRBD1
CASTNILSGGAVDTQYF TGTGCCAGCACCAATATACTTAGCGGGGGGGCCGTAGATACGCAGTATTTT TRBJ2-3 few TRBV7-9 TRBD2
CASIRGGRETQYF TGTGCCAGCATTCGCGGGGGCCGGGAGACCCAGTACTTC TRBJ2-5 few TRBV7-9 .
CATLSDTQYF TGTGCCACCCTATCAGATACGCAGTATTTT TRBJ2-3 . TRBV6-5 .
CASSLFVVGKNTEAFF TGTGCCAGCAGCTTATTTGTGGTGGGGAAGAACACTGAAGCTTTCTTT TRBJ1-1 many TRBV7-8 .
CASSQYRGGEQFF TGTGCCAGCAGCCAGTACAGGGGAGGGGAGCAGTTCTTC TRBJ2-1 . TRBV7-2 .
CASSYGQEENIQYF TGTGCCAGCAGCTATGGACAGGAAGAAAACATTCAGTACTTC TRBJ2-4 few TRBV11-1 TRBD1
CASSLLLPGAGQETQYF TGTGCCAGCAGCTTACTCCTTCCGGGGGCGGGACAAGAGACCCAGTACTTC TRBJ2-5 many TRBV7-2 .